This TCR beta chain was sequenced for a study of shared clonotypes between healthy human individuals. Findings and caveats of the study: Non-shared clonotypes displayed generation probabilities falling below those of clonotypes present in all four donors.

The CDR3 length is 11 residues. V lost 7 bases to trimming and J lost 6 bases, with 10 bases between them. The germline V gene encodes CDR1 SNHLY and CDR2 FYNNEI. Details on this clone: Antigen unknown.

CD8 cells regarded as naive lacked CD45RO, were positively chosen for CCR7, and omitted terminally differentiated effector memory CD45RA+ cells. The study ran the assay at deep level. As originally analysed: ImmunoSEQ output held junction-only sequences without quality scores, so filtering differed. Produced via immunoSEQ multiplex PCR; TCRdb's table is partial and in-frame only. V and J calls and clone size are those listed in that table; D and trimming were worked out from the DNA. The table lists about 2.1 million clones, just over 90% of them singletons. The TCR was taken from a man between 18 and 35 years old in good health. Some clones in this sample may be carry-over from other donors' samples. Sequences were obtained from naive CD8+ T cells from PBMCs. The V and J genes are TRBV2 and TRBJ2-7, with D possibly TRBD2 on 6 matching bases. The chain's CDR3 is CASTPAGEQYF. For the CDR3, the DNA is TGTGCCAGCACCCCAGCGGGCGAGCAGTACTTC.